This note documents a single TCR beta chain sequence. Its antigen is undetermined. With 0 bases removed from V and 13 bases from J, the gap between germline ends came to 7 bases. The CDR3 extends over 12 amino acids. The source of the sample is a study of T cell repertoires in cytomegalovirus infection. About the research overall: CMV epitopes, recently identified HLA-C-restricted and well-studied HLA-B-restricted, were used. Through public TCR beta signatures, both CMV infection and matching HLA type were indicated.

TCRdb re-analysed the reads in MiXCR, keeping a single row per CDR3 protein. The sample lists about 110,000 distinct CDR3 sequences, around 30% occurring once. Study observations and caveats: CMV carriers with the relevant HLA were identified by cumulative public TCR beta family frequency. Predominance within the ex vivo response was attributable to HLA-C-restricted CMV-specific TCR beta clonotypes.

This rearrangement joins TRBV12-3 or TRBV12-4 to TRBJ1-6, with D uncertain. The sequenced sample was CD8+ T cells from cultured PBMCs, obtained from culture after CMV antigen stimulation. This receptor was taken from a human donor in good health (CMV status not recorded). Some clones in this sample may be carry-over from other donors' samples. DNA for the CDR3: TGTGCCAGCAGTTTAGCGTGGGAGCCCCTCCACTTT. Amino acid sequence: CASSLAWEPLHF.